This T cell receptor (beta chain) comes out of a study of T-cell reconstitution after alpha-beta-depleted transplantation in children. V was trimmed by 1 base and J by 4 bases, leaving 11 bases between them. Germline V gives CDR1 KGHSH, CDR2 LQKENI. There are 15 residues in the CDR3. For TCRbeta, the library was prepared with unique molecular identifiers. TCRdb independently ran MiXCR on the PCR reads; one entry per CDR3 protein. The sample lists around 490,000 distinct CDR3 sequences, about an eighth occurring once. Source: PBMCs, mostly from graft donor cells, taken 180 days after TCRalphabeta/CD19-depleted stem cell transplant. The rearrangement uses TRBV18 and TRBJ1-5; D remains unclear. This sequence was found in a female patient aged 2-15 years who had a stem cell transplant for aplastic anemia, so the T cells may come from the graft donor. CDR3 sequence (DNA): TGTGCCAGCTCACCACTGGAAGGGTTTAATCAGCCCCAGCATTTT. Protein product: CASSPLEGFNQPQHF.